This TCR beta chain was documented in a study of CD8+ T cells in alopecia areata. As for the study in general: Treatment comprised oral tofacitinib, 5 to 10 mg twice daily, in treated patients.

RNA was extracted and reverse transcribed into cDNA as the sequencing template. Profiling relied on immunoSEQ multiplex PCR, and the TCRdb table lists in-frame clones only, not all of them. This table has around 50,000 clones, about 96% appearing once. As part of sample collection, lesional scalp punch biopsies and peripheral blood were taken from alopecia areata patients. V was pared by 2 bases and J by 11 bases, with 12 bases between. This CDR3 contains 12 residues. Germline CDR1 reads PRHDT; CDR2 reads FYEKMQ (reference sequence). The source was CD8+ T cells sorted from blood, collected at week 0. The TCR sequence derives from a human donor with alopecia areata. The V and J genes are TRBV13 and TRBJ1-1, with TRBD1 as a possible D gene (6 bases). CDR3 nucleotide sequence: TGTGCCAGCAGCTTACAAACAGGGCAGGCTTTCTTT. Translating gives CASSLQTGQAFF.